This T cell receptor beta chain was sequenced during a study of beta chain features in type 1 diabetes (dated by TCRdb to between 2018 and 2020). Regarding the study in general: Mean age, gender distribution, total cell number and subset yield were not different between patients and healthy donors. Across all samples, some 110,000,000 sorted cells were examined, and cell number per subset correlated strongly with RNA yield. The study compared the TCRB repertoires of sorted circulating CD4+ T cell subsets in recently diagnosed type 1 diabetes patients with those in matched healthy donors. Whereas all 28 donors provided naive and central memory subsets, regulatory and stem cell-like memory subsets were isolated from just 8 patients and roughly 8 healthy donors. The paper's findings and limits, for the study overall: Because cDNA rather than genomic DNA was sequenced, highly expressing activated cells could have been over-represented, although no difference in activation and CD3 levels was found between groups. At VDJ recombination sites, type 1 diabetes patients had fewer insertions and more deleted nucleotides, which implies abnormalities in thymic rearrangement. Because the HLA sub-analyses included only small numbers of individuals, any influence of HLA type on TCRB rearrangement was left unresolved. Type 1 diabetes patients showed a moderate but significant shortening of TCRB CDR3 length in all four CD4+ subsets. PCR might favor shorter templates, but patient and control samples were amplified and corrected together, so any skew would affect both groups equally. Naive, central memory and regulatory TCRB repertoires appeared to be more alike among patients than among healthy donors.

The entire amount of isolated RNA was reverse transcribed using the High Capacity cDNA Reverse Transcription Kit, so the sequenced TCRB transcripts were expressed ones. Naive, central memory and regulatory T cell samples underwent deep immunoSEQ sequencing, averaging around 4 million total reads per sample. Sorted cells were lysed in RLT buffer and RNA was extracted with DNase-treated RNeasy Micro or Mini kits, depending on cell number. To prevent cross-contamination, each cell subset was processed individually, whereas patient and healthy donor samples were processed jointly. Using the immunoSEQ multiplex PCR, TCRB sequences were amplified from cDNA into 87-bp fragments spanning the CDR3 region. Amplicons were sequenced on the Illumina HiSeq platform. In the authors' own workflow: Synthetic template baselines were used to correct PCR bias computationally, reads within Hamming distance 2 were collapsed together, and singletons that could not be merged were discarded. By aligning reads against IMGT, V, D and J genes, CDR3 length, and insertions or deletions at six rearrangement sites were assigned. Within each subset, clonotype counts were normalized to sorted cell number, and only after that were true diversity and Gini coefficients computed with the tcR R package. Repertoire sharing was quantified using the overlap coefficient calculated on TCRB nucleotide sequences. As a proxy for the pre-selection repertoire, out-of-frame TCRB sequences from naive cells were analyzed. Here the immuneACCESS table is served through TCRdb, limited to in-frame sequences with V and J called. Missing clones are a known gap in these copies; in checked studies unresolved V genes cover under half, and the rest lacks a known reason. The V and J calls and clone size are taken from that table; D and trimming were inferred from the DNA. The sample contains 600,000 to 700,000 clones, around 11% of them found a single time. The ten largest clonotypes hold 0.095% to 0.15% of the sample.

Points on this clone: Its binding antigen is unknown. The record has no base qualities; no much larger clone is one base away.

Each donor gave one peripheral blood draw, around 0.12 L on average, collected into heparinised tubes. A BD FACSAria II was used to sort naive, central memory, regulatory and stem cell-like memory CD4+ T cells with a panel that included CD45RO, CCR7, CD25, CD127, CD95 and CD27. All sorted populations exceeded 98% purity. PBMCs were isolated immediately by Lymphoprep density gradient centrifugation and stained directly without culture. So that batch effects would be minimized, each experiment stained and sorted samples in pairs, pairing one healthy donor with one patient. The CDR3, cysteine through phenylalanine, is 14 amino acids long. Only the CDR3 portion is preserved as DNA: 42 bases, with reading frame beginning at the first base. CDR1 and CDR2 (SGHTS, YDEGEE) derive from the germline V gene. V lost 2 bases and J lost 4 bases; the stretch between them is 9 bases long.

The receptor was derived from a man aged 30-40 years with type 1 diabetes. What was sequenced was naive CD4+ T cells from blood. The sample's cell subset or site label, decoded: true naive CD4+ T cells. The V gene is TRBV5-8 and the J gene is TRBJ1-4; a confident D gene designation cannot be given. The sequenced DNA is TGTGCCAGCAGCTTAAACAGTGTTAATGAAAAACTGTTTTTT. Translated, it gives CASSLNSVNEKLFF.